The 20 T cell receptor beta chains reported below all come from one sample, sequenced in a study of read filtering for tumor transcriptome and immune sequencing. Molecular barcoded adaptors covering alpha/delta and beta/gamma chains were used on about 0.4 ug RNA. TCRdb analysed the reads with MiXCR anew, one entry per CDR3 protein. This table holds around 25,000 distinct CDR3 sequences, 20% to 25% found once. The source material was a population of CD138-negative cells sorted from bone marrow. The receptors derive from a donor at least 40 years old with multiple myeloma.

Comment on this clonotype: A read error may explain this, as a much larger clone is one base away. This chain links TRBV7-9 with TRBJ2-6; D not resolved. The germline CDR1 and CDR2 sequences are SEHNR and FQNEAQ (reference sequence). CDR3 length: 17 residues. V lost 5 bases to trimming and J lost 0 bases, with 14 bases between them. CDR3 DNA sequence: TGTGCCAGCAGCCCCACCAGTCCCCCCTCTGGGGCCAACGTCCTGACTTTC. This codes for CASSPTSPPSGANVLTF.

In this sample, this clonotype turned up many times. The chain employs TRBV14 and TRBJ1-1; D remains unclear. This CDR3 contains 18 residues. Trimming stripped 0 bases from V and 0 bases from J, with 17 bases between. CDR1 and CDR2 from the germline V gene are SGHDN and FVKESK. The CDR3 nucleotides read TGTGCCAGCAGCCAAGAGATAATCAGTGGGGTAATGAACACTGAAGCTTTCTTT. Its translation is CASSQEIISGVMNTEAFF.

This clonotype was counted many times. The V and J genes are TRBV7-3 and TRBJ2-3, with TRBD2 matching 7 bases. The CDR3 length is 16 residues. The germline V gene encodes CDR1 SGHTA and CDR2 FQGTGA. V shed 1 base and J 2 bases; nucleotides not matched to a gene: 6. The CDR3 DNA sequence: TGTGCCAGCAGCTTAATGGGACTAACCCCCACAGATACGCAGTATTTT. Encoded protein: CASSLMGLTPTDTQYF.

Regarding this clonotype: One end of the junction does not line up with germline, which may come from a read error. The chain has TRBV19 and TRBJ1-4; unclear D gene. This CDR3 is built from 11 residues. Germline V CDR1 and CDR2: LNHDA, SQIVND (reference sequence). As DNA, the CDR3 is TGTGCCAGTAGTATTGGTGAAAGACTGTTTTTT. Encoded protein: CASSIGERLFF.

V is TRBV7-6 and J is TRBJ2-4; D perhaps matches TRBD1 (6 bases). This CDR3 region has 14 residues. CDR1 is SGHVS and CDR2 is FNYEAQ in the germline V gene. Deletions cut 5 bases from V and 4 bases from J, with 12 bases between. The CDR3 here is CASSPWGQKNIQYF. CDR3 DNA: TGTGCCAGCAGCCCGTGGGGGCAGAAAAACATTCAGTACTTC.

This clonotype was counted between two and nine times. The chain combines TRBV28 with TRBJ2-3; no reliable D call. This CDR3 contains 13 residues. Trimming left V 5 bases short and J 2 bases short, with 8 bases between. Germline V gene lookup returns CDR1 MDHEN and CDR2 SYDVKM. The CDR3 is CASSERTTDTQYF. The CDR3 DNA sequence: TGTGCCAGCAGTGAGAGGACCACAGATACGCAGTATTTT.

DNA of the CDR3: TGTGCCAGCTCACCTAACAGGGCTTTCGCAGATACGCAGTATTTT. Its translation is CASSPNRAFADTQYF. The chain carries TRBV18 and TRBJ2-3; perhaps TRBD1 as D (6 bases). From germline, CDR1 is KGHSH and CDR2 LQKENI. Trimming pared 3 bases from V and 4 bases from J, leaving 14 bases between. CDR3 length: 15 amino acids.

Comment on this clonotype: Given a much more abundant clone one base away, this may be a read error. V gene TRBV7-2 combines with J gene TRBJ2-3, with 12 bases lining up with TRBD2. The CDR3 is 15 amino acids. The germline V gene has CDR1 SGHTA and CDR2 FQGNSA. The CDR3: CDSSLSSGGADTQYF. The CDR3 nucleotides are TGTGACAGCAGCTTGTCTAGCGGGGGGGCAGATACGCAGTATTTT.

This clonotype was seen at least ten times. V gene TRBV10-3 combines with J gene TRBJ1-1, with a tentative D call TRBD1 (5 bases). The germline V and J ends were trimmed by 8 bases and 1 base, with 5 bases remaining between them. The CDR3 contains 11 residues. Germline CDR1 ENHRY, CDR2 SYGVKD. The CDR3 protein is CAIGTNTEAFF. CDR3 in DNA: TGTGCCATCGGGACGAACACTGAAGCTTTCTTT.

Concerning this clonotype: With a much larger clone just one base away, this may be a read error. This chain links TRBV7-8 with TRBJ2-2; no clear D gene. The germline gives CDR1 SGHVS, CDR2 FQNEAQ. The CDR3 covers 14 residues. In DNA form, the CDR3 reads TGTCCCAGCAGCTTACTAAATTTTTTCGGGGAGCTGTTTTTT. It codes for CPSSLLNFFGELFF.

There are a few counts of this clonotype. The chain combines TRBV4-2 with TRBJ2-5; D gene ambiguous. V lost 0 bases, J lost 6 bases, and 5 bases lay in between. Germline V gene data show CDR1 as LGHNA and CDR2 as YNFKEQ. The CDR3 totals 12 residues. Written as DNA, the CDR3 is TGTGCCAGCAGCCAAGATATAAAGACCCAGTACTTC. Amino acid sequence: CASSQDIKTQYF.

This clonotype was counted between two and nine times. CDR3 bases: TGTGCCAGTGCCAGGGGGCTAGCAGATACGCAGTATTTT. Translated, it gives CASARGLADTQYF. This sequence joins TRBV19 and TRBJ2-3; TRBD1 aligns across 8 bases. Germline values: CDR1 LNHDA, CDR2 SQIVND (reference sequence). CDR3 length equals 13 residues. V dropped 8 bases and J dropped 4; count of bases not matched to a gene: 5.

This clonotype has ten or more counts. V and J are TRBV5-6 and TRBJ2-3; 7 nucleotides align to TRBD2. Germline CDR1 and CDR2: SGHDT and YYEEEE. This CDR3 comprises 14 residues. V lost 3 bases to trimming and J lost 3 bases; unmatched junction nucleotides: 4. CDR3 loop: CASSSLGGTDTQYF. CDR3 DNA sequence: TGTGCCAGCAGCTCGCTCGGGGGGACAGATACGCAGTATTTT.

This clonotype showed up just a few times. The rearrangement joins TRBV20-1 to TRBJ2-5, with 8 bases that match TRBD1. The trim removed 3 bases at V and 5 bases at J, leaving 11 bases unmatched. Germline assignment: CDR1 DFQATT and CDR2 SNEGSKA (reference sequence). The CDR3 is 15 amino acids. The CDR3: CSASKPQGAEETQYF. CDR3 DNA sequence: TGCAGTGCTAGCAAACCCCAGGGGGCAGAGGAGACCCAGTACTTC.

Worth noting for this clonotype: This sequence may be a read error, since a much larger clone differs from it by one base. This chain connects TRBV20-1 to TRBJ2-7; 7 positions agree with TRBD1. Germline V gene data show CDR1 as DFQATT and CDR2 as SNEGSKA (reference sequence). The CDR3 totals 14 residues. J lost 6 bases, V lost 5 bases, and 13 bases had no gene match. The CDR3: CSAPPPTGNREQYF. The CDR3 DNA is TGCAGTGCTCCCCCCCCGACAGGGAATCGCGAGCAGTACTTC.

Many counts were recorded for this clonotype. The V gene is TRBV5-1, the J gene TRBJ1-1; D remains ambiguous. The CDR3 is 13 amino acids. The V gene's germline CDR1 is SGHRS and CDR2 YFSETQ. The V end was cut by 4 bases, the J end by 2 bases, with 9 bases between. In nucleotides, the CDR3 is TGCGCCAGCAGCCGGCAGCAAAACACTGAAGCTTTCTTT. This encodes CASSRQQNTEAFF.

The sample holds many counts of this clonotype. Possible read error: a much larger clone is one base away. The rearrangement joins TRBV20-1 to TRBJ2-1; weak D call: TRBD2 (6 bases). This CDR3 comprises 13 residues. Looked up from germline, CDR1 is DFQATT and CDR2 is SNEGSKA (reference sequence). Here the CDR3 reads CRARDPSVNEQFF. The CDR3 DNA reads TGCAGGGCTAGAGATCCTAGCGTCAATGAGCAGTTCTTC.

The chain recombines TRBV5-1 with TRBJ2-5; no clear D gene. This CDR3 contains 16 residues. Trimming removed 0 bases from V and 5 bases from J, with 17 bases in between. In germline, CDR1 is SGHRS, CDR2 YFSETQ. CDR3 nucleotide sequence: TGCGCCAGCAGCTTGGATTTTTCACTACCGGCGGAGACCCAGTACTTC. It yields the protein CASSLDFSLPAETQYF.

The table lists this clonotype with many counts. CDR3: CSAGGDLGVEQYF. In DNA form, the CDR3 reads TGCAGTGCCGGGGGGGATCTAGGGGTCGAGCAGTACTTC. The V gene is TRBV20-1, the J gene TRBJ2-7; 8 bases map to TRBD2. The V segment lost 6 bases and the J segment 6 bases; nucleotides outside the gene matches: 10. CDR1 and CDR2 from the germline V gene are DFQATT and SNEGSKA (reference sequence). The CDR3 length is 13 residues.

The table lists this clonotype with many counts. The chain combines TRBV19 with TRBJ2-1, with 7 bases fitting TRBD2. The V gene end was trimmed by 7 bases and the J gene end by 6 bases; junction bases not matched to a gene: 9. CDR1 and CDR2 from the germline V gene are LNHDA and SQIVND (reference sequence). The CDR3 is 14 residues long. The CDR3 nucleotides are TGTGCCAGTAACCAGCCGGGCGGGGGCAATGAGCAGTTCTTC. Amino acids: CASNQPGGGNEQFF.